The 20 T cell receptor beta chains presented below share a single source sample, sequenced in a study of blood T cell repertoires in COVID-19. Data came from immunoSEQ multiplex PCR; TCRdb stores just in-frame clones and leaves some out. The sample includes more than 90,000 clones, 80% to 90% of them seen just once. The sequenced material came from peripheral blood. The receptors stem from a man aged 65-85 years who had recovered from COVID-19.

The genes are TRBV18 and TRBJ1-1; D unclear. The CDR3 spans 11 residues. V lost 1 base to trimming and J lost 8 bases, with 5 bases between them. CDR1 is KGHSH and CDR2 is LQKENI in the germline V gene. In nucleotides, the CDR3 is TGTGCCAGCTCACCACTCGGGGAAGCTTTCTTT. This sequence encodes CASSPLGEAFF.

This rearrangement joins TRBV2 to TRBJ2-3; 12 bases are a match to TRBD2. The germline gives CDR1 SNHLY, CDR2 FYNNEI. With V trimmed by 7 bases and J by 3 bases, 5 bases remained unmatched. This CDR3 has 15 residues. CDR3 sequence reads: CASTNGLAGTDTQYF. The CDR3 nucleotides are TGTGCCAGCACGAACGGACTAGCGGGGACAGATACGCAGTATTTT.

The CDR3 bases are TGTGCCAGCGGGGGGGGGTGGGGCGAGCAGTACTTC. Amino acid sequence: CASGGGWGEQYF. The gene calls are TRBV13 and TRBJ2-7; TRBD2 matches 7 bases. V shed 8 bases, J shed 6 bases, and the junction held 7 bases outside the gene matches. The CDR3 contains 12 residues. From germline, CDR1 is PRHDT and CDR2 FYEKMQ (reference sequence).

The chain combines TRBV10-2 with TRBJ2-1; 13 bases match TRBD2. Unmatched junction bases numbered 2, after V lost 6 bases and J lost 6 bases. The length of the CDR3 is 14 residues. Germline CDR1 WSHSY, CDR2 SAAADI. The CDR3 is CASRTSGRLNEQFF. As DNA, the CDR3 is TGCGCCAGCAGGACTAGCGGGAGGCTCAATGAGCAGTTCTTC.

The chain uses TRBV28 and TRBJ1-5; D unclear. Germline values: CDR1 MDHEN, CDR2 SYDVKM. The V end was cut by 9 bases, the J end by 3 bases, with 21 bases between. This CDR3 spans 16 amino acids. The CDR3 coding sequence is TGTGCCAGTTACCCCATGGAGGGTGATGACAATCAGCCCCAGCATTTT. Protein sequence: CASYPMEGDDNQPQHF.

The rearrangement joins TRBV5-1 to TRBJ2-7; TRBD1 agrees at 7 bases. CDR3 size: 16 residues. Germline CDR1 and CDR2: SGHRS and YFSETQ. The trim removed 3 bases at V and 3 bases at J, leaving 12 bases unmatched. The CDR3 is CASSYDSRGNYYEQYF. Written as DNA, the CDR3 is TGCGCCAGCAGCTACGATTCCAGGGGGAATTACTACGAGCAGTACTTC.

V is TRBV11-3 and J is TRBJ2-1, with D possibly being TRBD1 (7 bases). This CDR3 region has 16 residues. The V gene's germline CDR1 is SGHNT and CDR2 YENEEA. Trimming cost V 5 bases and J 7 bases, with 21 bases left between them. Written as DNA, the CDR3 is TGTGCCAGCAGCCCCGGAGGGGGCGGGCGGTCGAATGAGCAGTTCTTC. This gives the protein CASSPGGGGRSNEQFF.

The rearrangement joins TRBV13 to TRBJ1-2, with a weak D call TRBD1 (6 bases). This CDR3 spans 13 amino acids. Germline V CDR1 and CDR2: PRHDT, FYEKMQ (reference sequence). V lost 3 bases, J lost 8 bases, and 13 bases lay in between. The CDR3 DNA sequence: TGTGCCAGCAGCTTCAGGGGCCGAGGGGGCTACACCTTC. It specifies CASSFRGRGGYTF.

V usage is TRBV9 and J usage is TRBJ1-3, with D possibly matching TRBD1 (6 bases). CDR1 and CDR2 (germline): SGDLS, YYNGEE. This CDR3 contains 15 residues. Trimming took 0 bases from V and 8 from J, leaving 15 bases between them. For the CDR3, the DNA is TGTGCCAGCAGCGTAGGCAGGGCAGGGGTTGACACCATATATTTT. This encodes CASSVGRAGVDTIYF.

This chain links TRBV2 with TRBJ2-6, with 10 positions matching TRBD2. Per germline, CDR1 SNHLY and CDR2 FYNNEI. V gave up 2 bases and J gave up 4 bases; unmatched junction bases: 5. The CDR3 contains 17 residues. CDR3 in amino acids: CASSELAGGVGANVLTF. CDR3 nucleotide sequence: TGTGCCAGCAGTGAATTAGCGGGAGGTGTAGGGGCCAACGTCCTGACTTTC. Full variable domain (rest looked up from reference TRBV2 and TRBJ2-6): EPEVTQTPSHQVTQMGQEVILRCVPISNHLYFYWYRQILGQKVEFLVSFYNNEISEKSEIFDDQFSVERPDGSNFTLKIRSTKLEDSAMYFCASSELAGGVGANVLTFGAGSRLTVL.

V usage is TRBV5-6 and J usage is TRBJ1-3; 9 nucleotides agree with TRBD1. This CDR3 is built from 15 residues. J gave up 4 bases and V 5 bases, and 7 bases lay outside the gene matches. Germline values: CDR1 SGHDT, CDR2 YYEEEE. The CDR3 DNA is TGTGCCAGCAGGTCGGGACAGGGCAAAGGAAACACCATATATTTT. Amino acid sequence: CASRSGQGKGNTIYF.

In this sample, this clone turned up a few times. This chain joins TRBV7-2 and TRBJ2-7; 10 bases match TRBD2. Germline-derived CDR1 and CDR2 are SGHTA and FQGNSA. Trimming cost V 6 bases and J 5 bases; bases outside gene matches: 10. This CDR3 is 15 amino acids long. The DNA for the CDR3 is TGTGCCAGCAGTTCTAGCGGGAGCCGAGTGGACGAGCAGTACTTC. Encoded protein: CASSSSGSRVDEQYF.

The rearrangement joins TRBV6-5 to TRBJ2-1; 7 bases map to TRBD1. The V gene's germline CDR1 is MNHEY and CDR2 SVGAGI. The CDR3 covers 14 residues. Germline trimming cut 4 bases from V and 6 bases from J; bases unmatched to any gene: 6. CDR3 coding DNA: TGTGCCAGCAGTTTACAGGGGAACAGCAATGAGCAGTTCTTC. Translation: CASSLQGNSNEQFF.

This chain links TRBV2 with TRBJ2-2, with TRBD1 matching over 7 bases. Germline loops: CDR1 SNHLY, CDR2 FYNNEI. J gave up 7 bases and V 6 bases, and 5 bases lay outside the gene matches. The CDR3 consists of 13 residues. CDR3: CASRVGDSGELFF. The CDR3 nucleotides are TGTGCCAGCAGGGTGGGGGACAGCGGGGAGCTGTTTTTT.

In its sample, this clone was seen once. The rearrangement joins TRBV7-3 to TRBJ2-7; 7 bases map to TRBD1. The V gene's germline CDR1 is SGHTA and CDR2 FQGTGA. This CDR3 is built from 14 residues. The V segment lost 5 bases and the J segment 3 bases; nucleotides outside the gene matches: 7. CDR3 nucleotide sequence: TGTGCCAGCAGCCCTACAGGGGAAAGCTACGAGCAGTACTTC. It translates to CASSPTGESYEQYF.

Worth noting for this clone: This specimen includes other DNA sequences encoding the same CDR3. The chain employs TRBV15 and TRBJ1-3, with a possible D match to TRBD1 (5 bases). The CDR3 has 12 amino acids. Germline assignment: CDR1 LNHNV and CDR2 YYDKDF (reference sequence). The V end lost 6 bases, the J end lost 7 bases, and 10 bases lay between the germline ends. CDR3: CATSARGNTIYF. CDR3 in DNA: TGTGCCACCAGTGCCCGGGGGAACACCATATATTTT.

V usage is TRBV3-1 (or the pseudogene TRBV3-2) and J usage is TRBJ1-4; tentative D call: TRBD1 (5 bases). Trimming shortened V by 5 bases and J by 5 bases, and 12 bases separated the two germline ends. CDR1 LGHDT and CDR2 YNNKEL come from the germline V gene (reference sequence). The CDR3 is made up of 14 amino acids. This CDR3 reads CASSESGGNEKLFF. DNA of the CDR3: TGTGCCAGCAGCGAAAGCGGGGGAAATGAAAAACTGTTTTTT.

V gene TRBV3-1 (or the pseudogene TRBV3-2) combines with J gene TRBJ1-1, with TRBD1 identical over 8 bases. The germline gives CDR1 LGHDT, CDR2 YNNKEL (reference sequence). The V gene end was trimmed by 3 bases and the J gene end by 2 bases; junction bases not matched to a gene: 5. The CDR3 is 15 residues long. Here the CDR3 reads CASSHRDRINTEAFF. The DNA of the CDR3 is TGTGCCAGCAGCCACCGGGACAGGATTAACACTGAAGCTTTCTTT.

This clone was counted once. The V call is TRBV5-4, the J call TRBJ1-3, with D possibly TRBD1 on 5 matching bases. Germline CDR1 reads SGHNT; CDR2 reads YYREEE (reference sequence). V dropped 4 bases and J dropped 0 bases, with 11 bases sitting between them. The CDR3 extends over 15 amino acids. CDR3 sequence (DNA): TGTGCCAGCAGCCGGGACTCCTCCTCTGGAAACACCATATATTTT. Residues: CASSRDSSSGNTIYF.

The chain is built from TRBV4-2 and TRBJ2-3; 7 nucleotides agree with TRBD1. This CDR3 region has 15 residues. Germline lookup yields CDR1 LGHNA and CDR2 YNFKEQ. The V gene end was trimmed by 4 bases and the J gene end by 1 base; junction bases not matched to a gene: 5. CDR3: CASSLGGIGTDTQYF. CDR3 bases: TGTGCCAGCAGCCTAGGGGGCATTGGCACAGATACGCAGTATTTT.